The following is a T cell receptor (beta chain) sequence with its context. The same CDR3 arises from other DNA sequences in this sample as well. This entry belongs to a study of shared clonotypes between healthy human individuals. Germline V gives CDR1 SGDLS, CDR2 YYNGEE. The CDR3 length is 13 residues. V lost 0 bases, J lost 4 bases, and 7 bases lay in between. Sequenced by immunoSEQ multiplex PCR; TCRdb stores in-frame clones only, minus some. Among around 1,100,000 clones, approximately 80% were seen once, and the ten largest hold 0.89%. The chain uses TRBV9 and TRBJ1-2, with a weak D call TRBD1 (5 bases). This sequence originates from a man younger than 30 in good health. Some clones in this sample may be carry-over from other donors' samples. Sequenced input: memory CD4+ T cells from PBMCs. Subset reported: CD45RA-negative fraction. The CDR3 is CASSVAQGYGYTF. CDR3 DNA: TGTGCCAGCAGCGTAGCTCAGGGCTATGGCTACACCTTC.